This record looks at one TCR beta chain sequence and its context. The assay was immunoSEQ multiplex PCR, and TCRdb's table has in-frame clones only and misses some. The data contain about 50,000 clones, approximately 75% of them singletons. Sampling of blood occurred at baseline, cycle 4 day 1, and cycle 7 day 1. Trimming took off 10 bases at V and 4 bases at J, with 16 bases between the two ends. The CDR3 sequence is 13 residues long. Germline V gives CDR1 MNHEY, CDR2 SVGAGI. This specimen comes from a study of OX40 agonist ivuxolimab in advanced cancers. Study-wide context: Among those treated, three patients had partial responses, one with hepatocellular carcinoma and two with cutaneous melanoma.

Sequenced material: CD4+ or CD8+ T cells sorted from blood, taken in a trial of the OX40 agonist ivuxolimab. The rearrangement joins TRBV6-5 to TRBJ1-1, with D tentatively TRBD1 (6 bases). The sequence was obtained from an adult with an advanced solid tumor such as melanoma, head and neck, liver or kidney cancer. In nucleotides, the CDR3 is TGTGCCACCCTAACAGGGAGACTCACTGAAGCTTTCTTT. Translating gives CATLTGRLTEAFF.